This T cell receptor beta chain was captured in a study of blood T cell repertoires in COVID-19. With 4 bases clipped from V and 3 bases from J, the junction kept 10 bases outside the gene matches. CDR1 and CDR2 (germline): SEHNR, FQNEAQ (reference sequence). The CDR3 spans 16 residues. Here immunoSEQ multiplex PCR was the method, and the copy in TCRdb shows in-frame clones only, minus some. The table lists about 130,000 clones, about four fifths of them singletons. V is TRBV7-9 and J is TRBJ1-1, with 8 bases identical to TRBD1. This sequence originates from a woman older than 75 with acute or convalescent COVID-19. Input material: peripheral blood. The CDR3: CASSSTLGTGYTEAFF. The CDR3 DNA follows: TGTGCCAGCAGCTCCACCTTAGGGACAGGTTACACTGAAGCTTTCTTT.